Presented here are 32 T cell receptor beta chains from one specimen sequenced in a study of shared clonotypes between healthy human individuals (dated by TCRdb to 2019 to 2021). Library prep was done by the immunoSEQ multiplex PCR assay. TCRdb mirrors the immuneACCESS table, restricted to in-frame sequences. Some clones are absent from its copies; in checked studies, under half trace to an unresolved V gene, and the reason for the others is unknown. The sample table lists about 1 million clones, roughly 80% of them with a count of one. The ten largest clones represent 1.4% of the sample. Material for sequencing was memory CD4+ T cells sorted from blood. Taken with the paper, the label for cell subset or site translates to: CD45RA-negative fraction. Receptors originate from a man aged 18 to 30 in good health.

As for this clone: A single base separates this from a much larger clone, so it may be a read error. This sequence joins TRBV27 and TRBJ2-5, with 7 bases identical to TRBD1. In germline, CDR1 is MNHEY, CDR2 SMNVEV (reference sequence). The CDR3 covers 15 residues. The CDR3 sequence is CASTFLGGSREIQYF. The CDR3 DNA follows: TGTGCCAGCACTTTCCTAGGGGGCTCCCGTGAGATCCAGTACTTC.

The chain is built from TRBV4-3 and TRBJ2-1, with TRBD1 matching 9 bases. CDR1 and CDR2 from the germline V gene are LGHNA and YSLEER. This CDR3 is built from 18 residues. The J segment lost 6 bases and the V segment lost 1 base, leaving 13 bases of the junction unmatched. The CDR3 DNA is TGCGCCAGCAGCCAAGCTCTCTACCCGGGACAGGGACTCAATGAGCAGTTCTTC. Residues: CASSQALYPGQGLNEQFF.

Note on this clone: The same CDR3 is also encoded by other DNA sequences in this sample. The chain links TRBV28 to TRBJ1-2; D unclear. V dropped 1 base and J dropped 4 bases, with 7 bases sitting between them. The CDR3 has 13 amino acids. From germline, CDR1 is MDHEN and CDR2 SYDVKM. The CDR3 DNA reads TGTGCCAGCAGTTTATTAAAAGGCTATGGCTACACCTTC. It specifies CASSLLKGYGYTF.

The J gene is TRBJ2-7, the V gene TRBV11-2, with TRBD1 matching 8 bases. CDR1 SGHAT and CDR2 FQNNGV come from the germline V gene. Trimming removed 0 bases from V and 2 bases from J; junction bases left unmatched: 9. The CDR3 has 17 residues. CDR3 sequence: CASSLDLNRGLPYEQYF. CDR3 DNA sequence: TGTGCCAGCAGCTTAGACTTAAACAGGGGGTTACCCTACGAGCAGTACTTC.

A single count supports this clone. The rearrangement links TRBV7-2 to TRBJ1-1, with 7 bases aligning to TRBD1. CDR1 and CDR2 from the germline V gene are SGHTA and FQGNSA. This CDR3 comprises 16 residues. After removal of 2 bases from V and 5 bases from J, the junction contained 11 bases not matched to a gene. The CDR3 sequence is CASSLRPGQFRTEAFF. Here the CDR3 DNA reads TGTGCCAGCAGCTTAAGGCCGGGACAGTTTAGGACTGAAGCTTTCTTT.

V gene TRBV2 combines with J gene TRBJ2-3, with TRBD1 identical over 11 bases. The CDR3 is 17 residues long. Per the germline V gene, CDR1 is SNHLY and CDR2 is FYNNEI. The V gene end was trimmed by 2 bases and the J gene end by 5 bases; junction bases not matched to a gene: 9. The CDR3: CASSEFHGTGGEDTQYF. The CDR3 DNA sequence: TGTGCCAGCAGTGAATTTCACGGGACAGGGGGAGAAGATACGCAGTATTTT.

The sample holds a few counts of this clone. The V call is TRBV5-1, the J call TRBJ2-2; perhaps TRBD2 as D (6 bases). The germline V gene has CDR1 SGHRS and CDR2 YFSETQ. Trimming cost V 6 bases and J 0 bases, with 12 bases left between them. This CDR3 spans 15 amino acids. CDR3 in DNA: TGCGCCAGCACTTTCAGACTAGCGAACACCGGGGAGCTGTTTTTT. This translates into CASTFRLANTGELFF.

This clone has a single count. Being one base from a much bigger clone, this may be a read error. The rearrangement uses TRBV28 and TRBJ1-6; D gene unclear. Trimming pared 5 bases from V and 11 bases from J, leaving 19 bases between. Germline-derived CDR1 and CDR2 are MDHEN and SYDVKM. The CDR3 extends over 15 amino acids. The CDR3 DNA sequence: TGTGCCAGCAGTGCGGACGGGCCCTTGGGCGCACCCCTCCACTTT. Its protein product is CASSADGPLGAPLHF.

This clone showed up just a few times. CDR3 coding DNA: TGTGCCAGCAGATGGACTAGCGGGGCTCAAGAGACCCAGTACTTC. This translates into CASRWTSGAQETQYF. The chain joins TRBV2 to TRBJ2-5; 12 bases agree with TRBD2. CDR3 length: 15 residues. Per the germline V gene, CDR1 is SNHLY and CDR2 is FYNNEI. Trimming removed 6 bases from V and 2 bases from J; junction bases left unmatched: 4.

This sequence joins TRBV2 and TRBJ2-5, with 9 bases fitting TRBD2. V dropped 8 bases and J dropped 7; count of bases not matched to a gene: 14. CDR3 length equals 15 residues. The V gene's germline CDR1 is SNHLY and CDR2 FYNNEI. CDR3 DNA: TGTGCCAGCCAAGTCAAGGCTAGCGGGGTGGGGACCCAGTACTTC. Its translation: CASQVKASGVGTQYF.

This clone appeared once. This sequence joins TRBV5-1 and TRBJ2-2; the match to TRBD2 covers 12 bases. The CDR3 is 17 residues long. Germline V gene sequence: CDR1 SGHRS, CDR2 YFSETQ. The V and J ends lost 2 bases and 4 bases, in that order; junction bases with no gene match: 6. The DNA for the CDR3 is TGCGCCAGCAGCTTCCCTAGCGGGGGGGCTGGCACCGGGGAGCTGTTTTTT. Translation gives CASSFPSGGAGTGELFF.

This chain connects TRBV5-8 to TRBJ1-5; 7 bases map to TRBD1. This CDR3 is built from 17 residues. J was trimmed by 0 bases and V by 0 bases; bases with no gene match: 6. Per germline, CDR1 SGHTS and CDR2 YDEGEE. The CDR3 DNA follows: TGTGCCAGCAGCTTGGGAGCGGGGACAGTTAGCAATCAGCCCCAGCATTTT. Protein product: CASSLGAGTVSNQPQHF.

The J gene is TRBJ1-2, the V gene TRBV5-8; D uncertain. The germline V and J ends were trimmed by 5 bases and 3 bases, with 11 bases remaining between them. Germline V gene sequence: CDR1 SGHTS, CDR2 YDEGEE. This CDR3 has 13 residues. The CDR3 sequence: CASSRTVDYGYTF. In DNA form, the CDR3 reads TGTGCCAGCAGTCGGACGGTTGACTATGGCTACACCTTC.

V is TRBV4-2 and J is TRBJ2-1; 9 bases map to TRBD2. After removal of 3 bases from V and 6 bases from J, the junction contained 9 bases not matched to a gene. Germline V gene sequence: CDR1 LGHNA, CDR2 YNFKEQ. CDR3 length equals 16 residues. The chain's CDR3 is CASSQRLAGETNEQFF. DNA of the CDR3: TGTGCCAGCAGCCAGCGATTAGCGGGGGAGACCAATGAGCAGTTCTTC.

The V and J genes are TRBV7-6 and TRBJ1-1, with a tentative D call TRBD1 (6 bases). The V end lost 5 bases, the J end lost 4 bases, and 17 bases lay between the germline ends. Germline values: CDR1 SGHVS, CDR2 FNYEAQ. The CDR3 totals 15 residues. DNA for the CDR3: TGTGCCAGCAGCGGGGGAGGGGGGGCCAGCACTGAAGCTTTCTTT. Its protein product is CASSGGGGASTEAFF. Complete variable domain (other parts from reference TRBV7-6 and TRBJ1-1): GAGVSQSPRYKVTKRGQDVALRCDPISGHVSLYWYRQALGQGPEFLTYFNYEAQQDKSGLPNDRFSAERPEGSISTLTIQRTEQRDSAMYRCASSGGGGASTEAFFGQGTRLTVV.

The V gene is TRBV5-4, the J gene TRBJ2-7, with 8 bases aligning to TRBD1. Germline V gene sequence: CDR1 SGHNT, CDR2 YYREEE (reference sequence). Trimming took 0 bases from V and 3 from J; bases not matched to a gene: 8. The CDR3 runs 16 residues. The CDR3, as DNA: TGTGCCAGCAGCTTGGGCTCCAGGGGGCGGAACTACGAGCAGTACTTC. Translated, it gives CASSLGSRGRNYEQYF.

The table lists this clone with a few counts. This chain links TRBV7-9 with TRBJ2-2; D remains ambiguous. Trimming stripped 1 base from V and 3 bases from J, with 6 bases between. Per the germline V gene, CDR1 is SEHNR and CDR2 is FQNEAQ (reference sequence). The CDR3 spans 14 residues. CDR3 nucleotide sequence: TGTGCCAGCAGCTTAGAGCTGGACACCGGGGAGCTGTTTTTT. It is translated as CASSLELDTGELFF.

A few counts support this clone. The chain uses TRBV28 and TRBJ2-7; 12 bases match TRBD2. Germline V gene sequence: CDR1 MDHEN, CDR2 SYDVKM. Trimming removed 5 bases from V and 7 bases from J; junction bases left unmatched: 6. The CDR3 loop spans 14 amino acids. CDR3 in amino acids: CASSRSGTSGEQYF. The CDR3 DNA follows: TGTGCCAGCAGTCGGTCTGGGACTAGCGGGGAGCAGTACTTC.

This clone has more than one count but fewer than ten. The CDR3 reads CASSRARTDTQYF. The CDR3 bases are TGTGCCAGCAGCCGGGCCCGCACAGATACGCAGTATTTT. V gene TRBV5-6 combines with J gene TRBJ2-3; D gene uncertain. Trimming pared 4 bases from V and 1 base from J, leaving 7 bases between. Germline CDR1 SGHDT, CDR2 YYEEEE. The CDR3 spans 13 residues.

CDR3 loop: CASSSPGVPAQYF. As DNA, the CDR3 is TGTGCCAGCAGCTCCCCGGGAGTACCGGCCCAGTACTTC. The chain joins TRBV7-9 to TRBJ2-5; D is perhaps TRBD2 (6 bases). The CDR3 length is 13 residues. Germline assignment: CDR1 SEHNR and CDR2 FQNEAQ (reference sequence). V was shortened by 4 bases and J by 9 bases, with 15 bases between the two germline ends.

This chain joins TRBV18 and TRBJ1-1, with D possibly being TRBD1 (5 bases). From germline, CDR1 is KGHSH and CDR2 LQKENI. V was trimmed by 4 bases and J by 0 bases, leaving 9 bases between them. This CDR3 has 14 amino acids. This CDR3 reads CASSQRQMNTEAFF. The CDR3, as DNA: TGTGCCAGCTCACAACGACAGATGAACACTGAAGCTTTCTTT.

The chain is built from TRBV7-2 and TRBJ1-6; tentatively, D is TRBD1 (5 bases). The germline V gene has CDR1 SGHTA and CDR2 FQGNSA. V lost 5 bases and J lost 5, with 13 bases in between. This CDR3 contains 15 residues. The DNA of the CDR3 is TGTGCCAGCAGCCGAGTGACAGAGCATAATTCACCCCTCCACTTT. Protein product: CASSRVTEHNSPLHF.

V usage is TRBV28 and J usage is TRBJ1-5, with 8 bases identical to TRBD1. CDR3 length equals 17 residues. CDR1 and CDR2 from the germline V gene are MDHEN and SYDVKM. Unmatched junction bases numbered 12, after V lost 1 base and J lost 7 bases. The CDR3 nucleotides are TGTGCCAGCAGTTTATTTGACCTAGGACAGGGCAGCCAGCCCCAGCATTTT. The encoded protein is CASSLFDLGQGSQPQHF.

The chain uses TRBV30 and TRBJ1-2; 7 nucleotides line up with TRBD1. CDR3 length: 14 amino acids. The V gene's germline CDR1 is GTSNPN and CDR2 SVGIG (reference sequence). Trimming took 4 bases from V and 8 from J; bases not matched to a gene: 13. The CDR3 DNA reads TGTGCCTGGACCGTAATGGGGACAGCTAAGGGCTACACCTTC. Translating it yields CAWTVMGTAKGYTF.

The V and J genes are TRBV2 and TRBJ1-1; no definite D call. V lost 4 bases to trimming and J lost 2 bases, with 11 bases between them. This CDR3 region has 14 residues. From germline, CDR1 is SNHLY and CDR2 FYNNEI. CDR3 region: CASSVRGLNTEAFF. The CDR3 bases are TGTGCCAGCAGTGTACGCGGGTTAAACACTGAAGCTTTCTTT.

The V gene is TRBV5-1, the J gene TRBJ1-1, with D uncertain. The germline CDR1 and CDR2 sequences are SGHRS and YFSETQ. CDR3 length equals 12 residues. Trimming pared 1 base from V and 6 bases from J, leaving 7 bases between. CDR3 amino acids: CASSLYGAEAFF. The DNA of the CDR3 is TGCGCCAGCAGCTTGTACGGGGCTGAAGCTTTCTTT.

The chain uses TRBV2 and TRBJ2-2, with 8 bases aligning to TRBD2. The germline gives CDR1 SNHLY, CDR2 FYNNEI. The junction had 5 bases not matched to a gene; V was cut back by 5 bases and J by 6 bases. CDR3 length equals 14 residues. The CDR3 reads CASSSRGGAGELFF. CDR3 DNA sequence: TGTGCCAGCAGTTCCCGGGGGGGAGCCGGGGAGCTGTTTTTT. Combining the CDR3 with reference TRBV2 and TRBJ2-2 gives the whole variable domain EPEVTQTPSHQVTQMGQEVILRCVPISNHLYFYWYRQILGQKVEFLVSFYNNEISEKSEIFDDQFSVERPDGSNFTLKIRSTKLEDSAMYFCASSSRGGAGELFFGEGSRLTVL.

The chain employs TRBV30 and TRBJ2-3; no clear D. V gave up 3 bases and J gave up 0 bases, with 10 bases separating them. CDR3 length: 14 residues. The germline V gene has CDR1 GTSNPN and CDR2 SVGIG (reference sequence). The CDR3 sequence is CAWRSGISTDTQYF. CDR3 coding DNA: TGTGCCTGGAGGTCTGGGATTAGCACAGATACGCAGTATTTT.

This chain connects TRBV9 to TRBJ2-4, with D perhaps being TRBD1 or TRBD2 (5 bases each). CDR1 is SGDLS and CDR2 is YYNGEE in the germline V gene. CDR3 size: 15 residues. V lost 0 bases, J lost 8 bases, and 15 bases lay in between. Here the CDR3 reads CASSVDSGARDIQYF. The CDR3 nucleotides read TGTGCCAGCAGCGTAGACTCCGGGGCGAGGGACATTCAGTACTTC. The entire variable domain, with the rest obtained from reference TRBV9 and TRBJ2-4, is as follows: DSGVTQTPKHLITATGQRVTLRCSPRSGDLSVYWYQQSLDQGLQFLIQYYNGEERAKGNILERFSAQQFPDLHSELNLSSLELGDSALYFCASSVDSGARDIQYFGAGTRLSVL.

The chain joins TRBV7-3 to TRBJ2-1; D possibly corresponds to TRBD1 (5 bases). Germline V gives CDR1 SGHTA, CDR2 FQGTGA. This CDR3 has 14 residues. V lost 1 base and J 8 bases, leaving 12 bases between the germline ends. CDR3 residues: CASSLKGSVDEQFF. The CDR3 bases are TGTGCCAGCAGCTTAAAGGGGTCGGTCGATGAGCAGTTCTTC.

The chain joins TRBV7-3 to TRBJ2-3, with TRBD1 matching over 9 bases. CDR1 is SGHTA, CDR2 FQGTGA, per germline. The junction had 12 bases not matched to a gene; V was cut back by 2 bases and J by 0 bases. The CDR3 length is 19 residues. CDR3 nucleotide sequence: TGTGCCAGCAGCTTATGGGGCCAGAGGGACAGGGCTAGCACAGATACGCAGTATTTT. Amino acids: CASSLWGQRDRASTDTQYF.

J is TRBJ2-3 and V is TRBV27; 10 nucleotides match TRBD2. This CDR3 contains 15 residues. Germline loops: CDR1 MNHEY, CDR2 SMNVEV (reference sequence). The junction had 6 bases not matched to a gene; V was cut back by 3 bases and J by 6 bases. CDR3 in DNA: TGTGCCAGCAGTTTTAGCGGGGGGCCCATTGATACGCAGTATTTT. Its translation: CASSFSGGPIDTQYF.